The 18 T cell receptor beta chains below were found in one sample sequenced in a study of blood T cell repertoires in COVID-19. Libraries were prepared by immunoSEQ multiplex PCR; TCRdb keeps only in-frame clonotypes and omits some of them. This table holds 40,000 to 55,000 clones, roughly 87% found once. The material sequenced was peripheral blood. The source is an elderly woman with acute or convalescent COVID-19.

The chain combines TRBV6-1 with TRBJ1-2; unclear D gene. Germline CDR1 reads MNHNS; CDR2 reads SASEGT. CDR3 size: 15 residues. Trimming removed 0 bases at V and 4 bases at J, with 12 bases between. The CDR3 nucleotides read TGTGCCAGCAGTGAAGCCGGCCACGACTTCTATGGCTACACCTTC. The encoded protein is CASSEAGHDFYGYTF.

The CDR3 coding sequence is TGTGCCAGCAGTTTCTCGACAGGGTCTAACTATGGCTACACCTTC. Translation gives CASSFSTGSNYGYTF. V is TRBV6-5 and J is TRBJ1-2, with 7 bases aligning to TRBD1. Germline CDR1 MNHEY, CDR2 SVGAGI. This CDR3 region has 15 residues. Losses at the gene ends were 4 bases for V and 0 bases for J; bases not matched to a gene: 5.

The V gene is TRBV19, the J gene TRBJ1-5; 7 bases fit TRBD1. Germline V CDR1 and CDR2: LNHDA, SQIVND (reference sequence). This CDR3 has 15 residues. Losses at the gene ends were 7 bases for V and 3 bases for J; bases not matched to a gene: 9. DNA of the CDR3: TGTGCCAGTACCCCCCGGGACAGACACAATCAGCCCCAGCATTTT. Amino acids: CASTPRDRHNQPQHF.

The rearrangement links TRBV3-1 (or the pseudogene TRBV3-2) to TRBJ2-7; the match to TRBD2 covers 9 bases. V was clipped by 5 bases and J by 2 bases; unmatched bases: 4. This CDR3 contains 14 residues. In germline, CDR1 is LGHDT, CDR2 YNNKEL (reference sequence). The CDR3 nucleotides are TGTGCCAGCAGCTCAGAGCGGGGGGCCTACGAGCAGTACTTC. Translating gives CASSSERGAYEQYF.

The gene calls are TRBV5-1 and TRBJ2-3; maybe TRBD1 (5 bases). Deletions cut 4 bases from V and 0 bases from J, with 12 bases between. This CDR3 is 15 amino acids long. Germline lookup yields CDR1 SGHRS and CDR2 YFSETQ. The CDR3 loop is CASSPLGPSTDTQYF. DNA for the CDR3: TGCGCCAGCAGCCCCCTGGGGCCTAGCACAGATACGCAGTATTTT. Variable domain in full (rest from reference TRBV5-1 and TRBJ2-3): KAGVTQTPRYLIKTRGQQVTLSCSPISGHRSVSWYQQTPGQGLQFLFEYFSETQRNKGNFPGRFSGRQFSNSRSEMNVSTLELGDSALYLCASSPLGPSTDTQYFGPGTRLTVL.

The V and J genes are TRBV10-3 and TRBJ1-5; D unclear. Germline values: CDR1 ENHRY, CDR2 SYGVKD. The ends were cut back, 10 bases at V and 4 bases at J, with 11 bases in the middle. The CDR3 is made up of 12 amino acids. In DNA, the CDR3 is TGTGCCACCCGCGCTCCGAATCAGCCCCAGCATTTT. It translates to CATRAPNQPQHF.

V is TRBV6-1 and J is TRBJ1-5, with a possible D match to TRBD1 (5 bases). The germline CDR1 and CDR2 sequences are MNHNS and SASEGT. The V gene lost 0 bases and the J gene lost 5 bases, with 14 bases spanning the gap. The CDR3 runs to 16 residues. CDR3 amino acids: CASSEARPGKDQPQHF. The CDR3 coding sequence is TGTGCCAGCAGTGAAGCTAGGCCAGGGAAGGATCAGCCCCAGCATTTT.

V usage is TRBV13 and J usage is TRBJ1-6; TRBD1 matches 7 bases. CDR3 length: 15 amino acids. Trimming removed 3 bases from V and 10 bases from J; junction bases left unmatched: 9. Germline CDR1 and CDR2: PRHDT and FYEKMQ (reference sequence). The CDR3 coding sequence is TGTGCCAGCAGCTTCGACCAGGGGGGAGAATCACCCCTCCACTTT. Translated, it gives CASSFDQGGESPLHF.

For this clone: Other DNA sequences in the sample encode the same CDR3. The chain employs TRBV3-1 (or the pseudogene TRBV3-2) and TRBJ2-5, with 7 bases lining up with TRBD2. Germline lookup yields CDR1 LGHDT and CDR2 YNNKEL (reference sequence). This CDR3 contains 13 residues. Trimming cost V 4 bases and J 5 bases; bases outside gene matches: 4. The CDR3 bases are TGTGCCAGCAGCCTGGGGGGAGGGGAGACCCAGTACTTC. Its protein is CASSLGGGETQYF.

The chain is built from TRBV30 and TRBJ2-7; no clear D. Trimming took off 3 bases at V and 4 bases at J, with 19 bases between the two ends. CDR1 GTSNPN and CDR2 SVGIG come from the germline V gene (reference sequence). The CDR3 is 15 residues long. CDR3 in amino acids: CAWSPSHNQIYEQYF. CDR3 DNA sequence: TGTGCCTGGAGCCCATCACACAACCAGATTTACGAGCAGTACTTC.

The chain has TRBV3-1 (or the pseudogene TRBV3-2) and TRBJ2-6; TRBD1 matches at 8 bases. The CDR3 is 18 amino acids. The J segment lost 2 bases and the V segment lost 3 bases, leaving 9 bases of the junction unmatched. Germline values: CDR1 LGHDT, CDR2 YNNKEL (reference sequence). CDR3 protein: CASSQTAGGEAGANVLTF. Written as DNA, the CDR3 is TGTGCCAGCAGCCAGACCGCAGGGGGCGAAGCTGGGGCCAACGTCCTGACTTTC.

In this sample, this clone turned up once. The rearrangement links TRBV5-1 to TRBJ1-3; D is uncertain. V lost 0 bases and J lost 4, with 11 bases in between. CDR3 length: 15 amino acids. Germline CDR1 and CDR2: SGHRS and YFSETQ. The CDR3 reads CASSLAAGSGNTIYF. DNA for the CDR3: TGCGCCAGCAGCTTGGCCGCAGGCTCGGGAAACACCATATATTTT.

V is TRBV2 and J is TRBJ1-2; maybe TRBD1 (5 bases). The germline gives CDR1 SNHLY, CDR2 FYNNEI. The CDR3 runs 12 residues. The V end lost 3 bases, the J end lost 4 bases, and 6 bases lay between the germline ends. In DNA form, the CDR3 reads TGTGCCAGCAGTGATAGGGGCTATGGCTACACCTTC. Its protein product is CASSDRGYGYTF. The full variable domain, its missing parts supplied by reference TRBV2 and TRBJ1-2, is EPEVTQTPSHQVTQMGQEVILRCVPISNHLYFYWYRQILGQKVEFLVSFYNNEISEKSEIFDDQFSVERPDGSNFTLKIRSTKLEDSAMYFCASSDRGYGYTFGSGTRLTVV.

The chain joins TRBV19 to TRBJ2-1; TRBD2 is a possible D gene (7 bases). Germline CDR1 and CDR2: LNHDA and SQIVND (reference sequence). V was pared by 5 bases and J by 0 bases, with 14 bases between. The CDR3 extends over 16 amino acids. CDR3 DNA: TGTGCCAGTAGTCTTAGGGGGGGGGCCTCCTACAATGAGCAGTTCTTC. Amino acid sequence: CASSLRGGASYNEQFF.

The chain has TRBV7-2 and TRBJ2-7; the D gene is possibly TRBD2 (5 bases). V was trimmed by 5 bases and J by 2 bases, leaving 13 bases between them. The CDR3 is made up of 14 amino acids. CDR1 SGHTA and CDR2 FQGNSA come from the germline V gene. This CDR3 reads CASSPGLVPYEQYF. Here the CDR3 DNA reads TGTGCCAGCAGCCCCGGACTGGTACCCTACGAGCAGTACTTC.

The gene calls are TRBV12-1 and TRBJ1-2. TRBV12-1 has pseudogene status. This CDR3 is 16 amino acids long. The CDR3 loop is CASSFGPSGANYGYTF. Written as DNA, the CDR3 is TGTGCCAGCAGCTTTGGACCCTCCGGGGCTAACTATGGCTACACCTTC.

The chain recombines TRBV25-1 with TRBJ2-3; a weak D match, TRBD1 (5 bases). Germline CDR1 is MGHDK and CDR2 is SYGVNS. V lost 7 bases to trimming and J lost 1 base, with 15 bases between them. CDR3 size: 15 residues. CDR3 amino acids: CASTAAGPGTDTQYF. In DNA, the CDR3 is TGTGCCAGCACCGCCGCAGGGCCCGGCACAGATACGCAGTATTTT.

The V and J genes are TRBV19 and TRBJ1-6; D is possibly TRBD1 (6 bases). Germline V gene sequence: CDR1 LNHDA, CDR2 SQIVND (reference sequence). V was cut by 5 bases and J by 6 bases, with 20 bases left in between. The CDR3 length is 17 residues. The CDR3 DNA is TGTGCCAGTAGTCCGGGACCCGGGACAAGAAGTAATTCACCCCTCCACTTT. Its translation: CASSPGPGTRSNSPLHF.